A single sample is the source of the 27 T cell receptor beta chains below, sequenced in a study of T-cell reconstitution after alpha-beta-depleted transplantation in children. Unique molecular identifiers featured in how the TCRbeta library was prepared. TCRdb re-called the PCR reads with MiXCR, one entry per CDR3 protein. Of approximately 390,000 distinct CDR3 sequences listed, around 9.9% were seen once; the top ten hold 4.5% to 7%. The sequenced sample was PBMCs from the stem cell graft donor, obtained from the stem cell graft. All receptors come from a human donor who donated a stem cell graft to a child with acute myeloid leukemia.

The sample holds a few counts of this clonotype. The chain couples TRBV20-1 to TRBJ2-1, with TRBD2 identical over 10 bases. Trimming cost V 5 bases and J 4 bases; bases outside gene matches: 2. CDR3 length equals 13 residues. The germline gives CDR1 DFQATT, CDR2 SNEGSKA (reference sequence). CDR3 in DNA: TGCAGTGCTTTTAGCGGGGGGTACAATGAGCAGTTCTTC. Its translation is CSAFSGGYNEQFF.

This clonotype showed up many times. The rearrangement joins TRBV27 to TRBJ1-1; D is perhaps TRBD1 (5 bases). The germline CDR1 and CDR2 sequences are MNHEY and SMNVEV (reference sequence). V gave up 3 bases and J gave up 5 bases, with 10 bases separating them. The CDR3 length is 13 residues. The CDR3 sequence: CASSLGGETEAFF. CDR3 DNA: TGTGCCAGCAGTTTGGGGGGTGAAACTGAAGCTTTCTTT.

The chain employs TRBV23-1 and TRBJ2-5; 10 bases fit TRBD1. TRBV23-1 is annotated as an ORF whose role is uncertain. CDR3 size: 19 residues. J was trimmed by 4 bases and V by 2 bases; bases with no gene match: 16. The CDR3 sequence: CASSQNRGLTGGAIETQYF. CDR3 DNA sequence: TGCGCCAGCAGTCAAAATAGGGGACTGACAGGGGGCGCGATAGAGACCCAGTACTTC.

This clonotype was counted ten times or more. V is TRBV6-2 or TRBV6-3 and J is TRBJ2-7, with D perhaps matching TRBD1 (6 bases). Germline V gene lookup returns CDR1 MNHEY and CDR2 SVGEGT. Deletions cut 6 bases from V and 4 bases from J, with 10 bases between. The CDR3 loop spans 12 amino acids. The CDR3 loop reads CASSPQGYEQYV. The CDR3 nucleotides are TGTGCCAGCAGCCCACAGGGTTACGAGCAGTACGTC.

This sequence joins TRBV20-1 and TRBJ2-3; the match to TRBD2 covers 10 bases. Germline V gene sequence: CDR1 DFQATT, CDR2 SNEGSKA (reference sequence). The CDR3 consists of 16 residues. V was pared by 5 bases and J by 1 base, with 9 bases of the junction left unmatched. In DNA form, the CDR3 reads TGCAGTGCTCCTTCCGTAGCGGGAGGCCGCACAGATACGCAGTATTTT. Protein sequence: CSAPSVAGGRTDTQYF.

This chain joins TRBV9 and TRBJ2-2, with 10 nucleotides matching TRBD2. The CDR3 extends over 16 amino acids. V was pared by 2 bases and J by 6 bases, with 7 bases of the junction left unmatched. Germline CDR1 SGDLS, CDR2 YYNGEE. This chain's CDR3 is CASSVTGTSAAGELFF. The CDR3 DNA is TGTGCCAGCAGCGTCACCGGGACTAGCGCGGCCGGGGAGCTGTTTTTT.

The CDR3 nucleotides are TGTGCCACCAGCGGGACTGGCCAAGAGACCCAGTACTTC. Translation: CATSGTGQETQYF. The chain is built from TRBV24-1 and TRBJ2-5; D possibly corresponds to TRBD2 (6 bases). V lost 7 bases, J lost 1 base, and 9 bases lay in between. The CDR3 runs 13 residues. The V gene's germline CDR1 is KGHDR and CDR2 SFDVKD.

This clonotype was detected a few times. The chain has TRBV11-2 and TRBJ2-3; D is undetermined. The V gene lost 5 bases and the J gene lost 1 base, with 13 bases spanning the gap. The CDR3 extends over 15 amino acids. The germline V gene has CDR1 SGHAT and CDR2 FQNNGV. The CDR3 DNA sequence: TGTGCCAGCAGCGATCGGTTCTCTGGCACAGATACGCAGTATTTT. Translation: CASSDRFSGTDTQYF.

This clonotype has only a few counts. CDR3 sequence reads: CASQKLQGSEQYV. DNA of the CDR3: TGTGCCAGCCAGAAGTTACAGGGTTCCGAGCAGTACGTC. The J gene is TRBJ2-7, the V gene TRBV6-1, with a tentative D call TRBD1 (6 bases). This CDR3 has 13 residues. V was clipped by 8 bases and J by 6 bases, with 17 bases between them. Germline V gene lookup returns CDR1 MNHNS and CDR2 SASEGT.

V usage is TRBV4-1 and J usage is TRBJ2-7, with TRBD1 matching 7 bases. Germline CDR1 is MGHRA and CDR2 is YSYEKL. V was clipped by 3 bases and J by 3 bases; unmatched bases: 2. The CDR3 sequence is 13 residues long. Here the CDR3 reads CASSQGQNYEQYV. The CDR3 DNA follows: TGCGCCAGCAGCCAGGGACAGAACTACGAGCAGTACGTC.

The rearrangement uses TRBV12-3 or TRBV12-4 and TRBJ1-1; D ambiguous. There are 15 residues in the CDR3. The V and J ends lost 11 bases and 1 base respectively, with 20 bases between them. CDR3 region: CADNPAGERNTEAFF. Written as DNA, the CDR3 is TGTGCCGATAACCCCGCCGGGGAGAGGAACACTGAAGCTTTCTTT.

This clonotype was seen repeatedly, ten times or more. The chain uses TRBV29-1 and TRBJ1-2, with a weak D call TRBD1 (5 bases). This CDR3 spans 11 amino acids. Germline CDR1 and CDR2: SQVTM and ANQGSEA. Trimming cost V 0 bases and J 8 bases, with 7 bases left between them. The CDR3, as DNA: TGCAGCGTTGAAGATGAGGGGGGCTACACCTTC. It is translated as CSVEDEGGYTF.

The rearrangement uses TRBV6-5 and TRBJ2-7; D gene unclear. The germline V and J ends were trimmed by 4 bases and 2 bases, with 9 bases remaining between them. CDR3 length: 13 residues. The germline gives CDR1 MNHEY, CDR2 SVGAGI. The CDR3 region is CASSLYGTYEQYF. CDR3 nucleotides: TGTGCCAGCAGTTTGTACGGTACCTACGAGCAGTACTTC.

This chain connects TRBV12-3 or TRBV12-4 to TRBJ1-4, with a possible D match to TRBD1 (5 bases). CDR3 length equals 13 residues. Trimming left V 7 bases short and J 4 bases short, with 10 bases between. CDR3: CASTRQFNEKLFF. The DNA of the CDR3 is TGTGCCAGCACCCGACAGTTTAATGAAAAACTGTTTTTT.

The V gene is TRBV29-1, the J gene TRBJ2-7; 10 bases are a match to TRBD2. From germline, CDR1 is SQVTM and CDR2 ANQGSEA. V shed 1 base, J shed 1 base, and the junction held 13 bases outside the gene matches. This CDR3 comprises 18 residues. In DNA form, the CDR3 reads TGCAGCGTTGAAGTACGGCAGGGCACTAGCGGGGTGTCCTACGAGCAGTACTTC. Translated, it gives CSVEVRQGTSGVSYEQYF.

The J gene is TRBJ2-5, the V gene TRBV7-2, with D perhaps matching TRBD1 or TRBD2 (5 bases each). V lost 0 bases, J lost 0 bases, and 17 bases lay in between. This CDR3 is built from 18 residues. Germline V gives CDR1 SGHTA, CDR2 FQGNSA. Written as DNA, the CDR3 is TGTGCCAGCAGCTTAGCGTCCCTTCCGGGGACGAACCAAGAGACCCAGTACTTC. The encoded protein is CASSLASLPGTNQETQYF.

This clonotype was detected only a few times. The chain is built from TRBV12-3 or TRBV12-4 and TRBJ2-1; 11 nucleotides align to TRBD1. V lost 2 bases, J lost 6 bases, and 3 bases stayed unmatched. The CDR3 consists of 15 residues. The CDR3 nucleotides read TGTGCCAGCAGTTTACCGGACAGGGGGCTCAATGAGCAGTTCTTC. Its protein product is CASSLPDRGLNEQFF.

The table lists this clonotype with a few counts. This rearrangement joins TRBV5-1 to TRBJ1-2; D ambiguous. The CDR3 covers 14 residues. V was trimmed by 4 bases and J by 4 bases, leaving 14 bases between them. The germline V gene has CDR1 SGHRS and CDR2 YFSETQ. CDR3 in DNA: TGCGCCAGCAGCGATAGCCCGGAGGCCTATGGCTACACCTTC. Amino acids: CASSDSPEAYGYTF.

This clonotype was found a few times. This rearrangement joins TRBV12-3 or TRBV12-4 to TRBJ1-1; D not certain. CDR3 length: 17 residues. V was cut by 3 bases and J by 6 bases, with 23 bases left in between. CDR3 nucleotide sequence: TGTGCCAGCAGTTTCCGAAAACCCGGGCTCTCCTCCCCTGAAGCTTTCTTT. Its protein is CASSFRKPGLSSPEAFF.

In its sample, this clonotype was seen many times. The V call is TRBV20-1, the J call TRBJ1-4, with 10 positions matching TRBD1. Germline assignment: CDR1 DFQATT and CDR2 SNEGSKA (reference sequence). V trimming: 5 bases; J trimming: 8 bases; junction bases outside the gene matches: 8. This CDR3 is built from 14 residues. The DNA for the CDR3 is TGCAGTGCTCGCCGGGACAGGGGTCGGGAAAAACTGTTTTTT. Translation gives CSARRDRGREKLFF.

This chain uses TRBV20-1 with TRBJ2-7; D possibly corresponds to TRBD2 (5 bases). Germline V gives CDR1 DFQATT, CDR2 SNEGSKA (reference sequence). The CDR3 totals 12 residues. V was clipped by 6 bases and J by 5 bases, with 14 bases between them. Written as DNA, the CDR3 is TGCAGTGCCGAAGACGGGGTCGACGAGCAGTACGTC. This encodes CSAEDGVDEQYV.

This clonotype was observed a handful of times. The rearrangement links TRBV7-2 to TRBJ1-6; D is unresolved. The CDR3 consists of 12 residues. From germline, CDR1 is SGHTA and CDR2 FQGNSA. Trimming took off 3 bases at V and 8 bases at J, with 5 bases between the two ends. This CDR3 is CASSLQDSPLHF. CDR3 sequence (DNA): TGTGCCAGCAGCTTGCAGGATTCACCCCTCCACTTT.

This clonotype was seen a few times. The J gene is TRBJ1-1, the V gene TRBV4-1; tentatively, D is TRBD1 (5 bases). The CDR3 has 16 amino acids. Germline lookup yields CDR1 MGHRA and CDR2 YSYEKL. V gave up 0 bases and J gave up 3 bases, with 14 bases separating them. The CDR3 DNA sequence: TGCGCCAGCAGCCAAGAGGGTACAGGTTTGGACACTGAAGCTTTCTTT. The encoded protein is CASSQEGTGLDTEAFF.

The V call is TRBV19, the J call TRBJ1-2; 7 positions match TRBD1. Germline values: CDR1 LNHDA, CDR2 SQIVND (reference sequence). Losses at the gene ends were 5 bases for V and 1 base for J; bases not matched to a gene: 4. The CDR3 sequence is 14 residues long. CDR3 bases: TGTGCCAGTAGTCTGGACAGGCTTAACTATGGCTACACCTTC. This translates into CASSLDRLNYGYTF.

The chain joins TRBV6-1 to TRBJ2-7, with unresolved D. The CDR3 loop spans 13 amino acids. CDR1 MNHNS and CDR2 SASEGT come from the germline V gene. Written as DNA, the CDR3 is TGTGCCAGCAGTGAAGCGCACAGCTACGCGCAGTACGTC. Translating it yields CASSEAHSYAQYV.

This clonotype was counted a few times. The V and J genes are TRBV15 and TRBJ2-3, with 7 bases identical to TRBD1. The ends lost 5 bases at V and 6 bases at J; junction bases unmatched: 8. This CDR3 has 14 amino acids. CDR1 and CDR2 (germline): LNHNV, YYDKDF (reference sequence). The CDR3 loop reads CATSAQGIVDTQYF. For the CDR3, the DNA is TGTGCCACCAGCGCACAGGGGATCGTGGATACGCAGTATTTT.

The chain carries TRBV7-9 and TRBJ2-1, with a weak D call TRBD2 (5 bases). Trimming took 3 bases from V and 7 from J, leaving 19 bases between them. Germline V gives CDR1 SEHNR, CDR2 FQNEAQ (reference sequence). There are 16 residues in the CDR3. The CDR3 reads CASSFGLAGNANEQFF. DNA for the CDR3: TGTGCCAGCAGCTTTGGGTTAGCCGGGAACGCAAATGAGCAGTTCTTC.